What follows is one TCR beta chain and its context. In this sample, this clone turned up a few times. Its recognized antigen is unknown. Base-call qualities are not available, and no considerably larger clone is one nucleotide away. This sample is part of a study of beta chain features in type 1 diabetes (dated by TCRdb to about 2018). For the study in its entirety: Patients and healthy donors did not differ in mean age, gender distribution, total cell number or subset yield. In the study, TCRB repertoires of sorted circulating CD4+ T cell subsets from recently diagnosed type 1 diabetes patients were compared with those of matched healthy donors. Whereas all 28 donors provided naive and central memory subsets, regulatory and stem cell-like memory subsets were isolated from just 8 patients and about 8 healthy donors. A total of approximately 100 million sorted cells were examined across all samples, and the number of cells per subset was strongly correlated with RNA yield. Paper-wide results and their limitations: Patients with type 1 diabetes made fewer insertions and deleted more nucleotides at VDJ recombination sites, implying thymic rearrangement abnormalities. HLA sub-analyses involved small numbers of individuals, so any influence of HLA type on TCRB rearrangement remained unresolved. Shorter templates might be favored by PCR, yet because patient and control samples were amplified and corrected together, any such skew would affect both groups equally. A moderate but significant shortening of TCRB CDR3 length was observed in type 1 diabetes patients in all four CD4+ subsets. Naive, central memory and regulatory TCRB repertoires appeared to be more alike among patients than among healthy donors. Sequencing cDNA rather than genomic DNA could over-represent highly expressing activated cells, although activation and CD3 levels did not differ between groups.

The entire amount of isolated RNA was reverse transcribed using the High Capacity cDNA Reverse Transcription Kit, so the sequenced TCRB transcripts were expressed ones. Naive, central memory and regulatory T cell samples underwent deep immunoSEQ sequencing, averaging roughly 3.4 million total reads per sample. Sorted cells were lysed in RLT buffer, and RNA was extracted using DNase-treated RNeasy Micro or Mini kits according to cell number. Each cell subset was processed separately to prevent cross-contamination, with patient and healthy donor samples processed together. TCRB sequences were amplified from cDNA with the immunoSEQ multiplex PCR, producing 87-bp fragments spanning the CDR3 region. The amplicons were sequenced using the Illumina HiSeq platform. The published analysis was carried out like this. Synthetic template baselines were used to correct PCR bias computationally, reads within Hamming distance 2 were collapsed together, and singletons that could not be merged were discarded. By aligning reads against IMGT, V, D and J genes, CDR3 length, and insertions or deletions at six rearrangement sites were assigned. Within each subset, clonotype counts were normalized to sorted cell number, and only after that were true diversity and Gini coefficients computed with the tcR R package. The overlap coefficient, calculated on TCRB nucleotide sequences, was used to measure repertoire sharing. As a proxy for the pre-selection repertoire, out-of-frame TCRB sequences from naive cells were analyzed. Here the immuneACCESS table is served through TCRdb, limited to in-frame sequences with V and J called. Missing clones are a known gap in these copies; in checked studies unresolved V genes cover under half, and the rest lacks a known reason. D and trimming come from the DNA, and the V and J calls and clone size come from that table. The sample contains about 700,000 clones, about an eighth of them found a single time. The top ten clonotypes cover less than 0.025% of the sample.

Ends trimmed: V by 6 bases, J by 2 bases; bases unmatched to a gene: 6. According to the germline V gene, CDR1 reads SGDLS and CDR2 reads YYNGEE. Including the terminal cysteine and phenylalanine, the CDR3 comprises 14 residues. This entry keeps only the CDR3 DNA: 42 bases, framed from base 1. Each donor gave one peripheral blood draw, about 110 mL on average, collected into heparinised tubes. Using a panel that included CD45RO, CCR7, CD25, CD127, CD95 and CD27, naive, central memory, regulatory and stem cell-like memory CD4+ T cells were sorted on a BD FACSAria II. A purity above 98% was achieved for all sorted populations. PBMCs were separated immediately by Lymphoprep density gradient centrifugation and were stained directly, without being cultured. To minimize batch effects, samples were stained and sorted in pairs, one healthy donor with one patient per experiment.

The origin of this receptor is a man aged 18 to 29 with type 1 diabetes. The sequencing input was naive CD4+ T cells from blood. The cell subset or site label here, explained by the study, means: true naive CD4+ T cells. Here the chain combines TRBV9 and TRBJ1-2, with 8 central nucleotides matching TRBD1. The sequenced DNA is TGTGCCAGCACCTTGACAGGGGCCAACTATGGCTACACCTTC. The resulting protein is CASTLTGANYGYTF.